This T cell receptor beta chain was identified in a study of T-cell memory formation after mild COVID-19. Study outcomes and limitations: CD4/CD8 balance held among clones contracting day 15 to 85, and later expanders leaned CD4+.

TCRdb reprocessed the 5' RACE reads via MiXCR and lists one record per CDR3 protein. The profile shows some 600,000 distinct CDR3 sequences, roughly 17% of them singletons. In germline, CDR1 is SGDLS, CDR2 YYNGEE. This CDR3 spans 14 amino acids. The ends were cut back, 0 bases at V and 4 bases at J, with 7 bases in the middle. As to this clonotype: The antigen is unknown.

The chain links TRBV9 to TRBJ2-2, with D possibly matching TRBD2 (5 bases). The sequence derives from an adult woman who had mild COVID-19 (a few samples of this study predate the infection). Cell type and time point are not known. Sequencing was carried out using PBMCs or a T cell subset sorted from them (not recorded which). Here the CDR3 DNA reads TGTGCCAGCAGCGTAGCGGGGTTCACCGGGGAGCTGTTTTTT. It codes for CASSVAGFTGELFF.